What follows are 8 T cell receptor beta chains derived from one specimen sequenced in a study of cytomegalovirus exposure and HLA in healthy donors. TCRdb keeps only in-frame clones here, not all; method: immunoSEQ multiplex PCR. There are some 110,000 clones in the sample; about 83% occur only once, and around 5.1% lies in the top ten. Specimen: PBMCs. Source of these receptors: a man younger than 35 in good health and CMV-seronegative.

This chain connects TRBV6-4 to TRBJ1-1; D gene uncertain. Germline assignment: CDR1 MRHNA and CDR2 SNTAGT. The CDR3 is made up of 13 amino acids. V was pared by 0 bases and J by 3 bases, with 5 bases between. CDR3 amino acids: CASSDSGYTEAFF. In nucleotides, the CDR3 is TGTGCCAGCAGTGACTCCGGTTACACTGAAGCTTTCTTT.

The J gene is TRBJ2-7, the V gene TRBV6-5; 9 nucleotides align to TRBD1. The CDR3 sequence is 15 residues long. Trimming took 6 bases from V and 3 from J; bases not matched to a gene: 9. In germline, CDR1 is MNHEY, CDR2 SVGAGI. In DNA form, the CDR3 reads TGTGCCAGCAGGCCAACAGGGGGCTTGGGCTACGAGCAGTACTTC. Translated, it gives CASRPTGGLGYEQYF.

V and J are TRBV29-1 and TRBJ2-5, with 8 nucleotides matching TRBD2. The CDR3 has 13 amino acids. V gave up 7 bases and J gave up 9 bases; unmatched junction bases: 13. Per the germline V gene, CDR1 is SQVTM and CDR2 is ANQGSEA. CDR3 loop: CSASTSGGGAQYF. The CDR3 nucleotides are TGCAGCGCCTCTACTAGCGGCGGAGGGGCCCAGTACTTC.

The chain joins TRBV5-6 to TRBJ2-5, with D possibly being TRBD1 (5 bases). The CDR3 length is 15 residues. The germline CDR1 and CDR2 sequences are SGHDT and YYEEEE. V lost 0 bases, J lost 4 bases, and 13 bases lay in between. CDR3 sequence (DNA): TGTGCCAGCAGCTTGGCCTATGGGCAGGGAGAGACCCAGTACTTC. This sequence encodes CASSLAYGQGETQYF. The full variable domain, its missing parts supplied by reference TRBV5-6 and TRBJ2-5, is DAGVTQSPTHLIKTRGQQVTLRCSPKSGHDTVSWYQQALGQGPQFIFQYYEEEERQRGNFPDRFSGHQFPNYSSELNVNALLLGDSALYLCASSLAYGQGETQYFGPGTRLLVL.

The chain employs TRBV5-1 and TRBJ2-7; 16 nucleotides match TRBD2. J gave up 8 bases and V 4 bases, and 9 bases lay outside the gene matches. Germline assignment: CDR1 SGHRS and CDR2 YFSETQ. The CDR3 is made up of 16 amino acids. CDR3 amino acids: CASSPGLAGGFTQQYF. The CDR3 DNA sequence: TGCGCCAGCAGCCCGGGACTAGCGGGGGGGTTTACGCAGCAGTACTTC.

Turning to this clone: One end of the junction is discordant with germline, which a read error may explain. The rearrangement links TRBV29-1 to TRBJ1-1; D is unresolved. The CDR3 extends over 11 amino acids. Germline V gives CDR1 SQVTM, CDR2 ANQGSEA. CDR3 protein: CSGRVNAEAFF. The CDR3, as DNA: TGCAGCGGGAGGGTGAACGCTGAAGCTTTCTTT. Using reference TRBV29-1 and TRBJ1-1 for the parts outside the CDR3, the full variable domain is SAVISQKPSRDICQRGTSLTIQCQVDSQVTMMFWYRQQPGQSLTLIATANQGSEATYESGFVIDKFPISRPNLTFSTLTVSNMSPEDSSIYLCSGRVNAEAFFGQGTRLTVV.

The CDR3 loop reads CASSLGGNEKLFF. The DNA of the CDR3 is TGCGCCAGCAGCTTGGGAGGTAATGAAAAACTGTTTTTT. This chain links TRBV5-1 with TRBJ1-4; D unclear. Trimming left V 0 bases short and J 4 bases short, with 4 bases between. The CDR3 runs to 13 residues. Germline assignment: CDR1 SGHRS and CDR2 YFSETQ.

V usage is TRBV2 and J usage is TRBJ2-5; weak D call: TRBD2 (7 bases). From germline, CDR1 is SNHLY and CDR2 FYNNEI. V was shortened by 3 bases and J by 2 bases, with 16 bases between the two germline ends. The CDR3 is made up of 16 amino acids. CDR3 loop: CASSDNGGLPQETQYF. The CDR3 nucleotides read TGTGCCAGCAGTGATAACGGGGGGCTGCCACAAGAGACCCAGTACTTC.